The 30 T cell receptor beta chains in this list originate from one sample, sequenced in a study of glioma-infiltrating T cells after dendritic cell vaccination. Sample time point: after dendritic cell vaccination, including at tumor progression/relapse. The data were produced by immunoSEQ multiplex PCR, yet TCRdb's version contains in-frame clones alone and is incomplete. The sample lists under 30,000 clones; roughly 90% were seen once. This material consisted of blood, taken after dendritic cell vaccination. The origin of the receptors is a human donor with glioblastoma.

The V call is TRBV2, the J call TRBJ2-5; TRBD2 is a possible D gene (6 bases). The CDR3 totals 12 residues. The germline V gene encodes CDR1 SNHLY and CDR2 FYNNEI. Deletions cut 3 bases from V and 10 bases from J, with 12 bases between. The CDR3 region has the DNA TGTGCCAGCAGTGATGTTGCGGGAAGCCAGTACTTC. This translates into CASSDVAGSQYF.

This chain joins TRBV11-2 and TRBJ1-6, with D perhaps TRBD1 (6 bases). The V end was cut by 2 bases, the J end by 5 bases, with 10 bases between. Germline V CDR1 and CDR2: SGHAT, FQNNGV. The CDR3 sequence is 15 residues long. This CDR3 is CASSLTGQHNSPLHF. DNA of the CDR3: TGTGCCAGCAGCTTAACAGGGCAGCATAATTCACCCCTCCACTTT.

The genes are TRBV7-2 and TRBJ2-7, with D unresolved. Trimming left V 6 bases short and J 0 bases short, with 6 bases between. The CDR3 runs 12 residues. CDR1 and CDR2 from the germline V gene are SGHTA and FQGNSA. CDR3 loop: CASRQNSYEQYF. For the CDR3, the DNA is TGTGCCAGCAGACAAAACTCCTACGAGCAGTACTTC.

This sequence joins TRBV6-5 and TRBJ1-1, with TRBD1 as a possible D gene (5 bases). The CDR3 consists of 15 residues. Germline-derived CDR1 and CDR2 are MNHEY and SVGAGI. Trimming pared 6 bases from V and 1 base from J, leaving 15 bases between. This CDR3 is CASRSREGRNTEAFF. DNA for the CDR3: TGTGCCAGCAGAAGCAGGGAAGGAAGGAACACTGAAGCTTTCTTT.

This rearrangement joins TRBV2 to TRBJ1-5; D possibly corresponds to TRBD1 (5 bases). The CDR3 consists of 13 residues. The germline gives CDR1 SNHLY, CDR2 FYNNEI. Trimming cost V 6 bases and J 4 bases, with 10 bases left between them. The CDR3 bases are TGTGCCAGCAGCCTACAGGTTAATCAGCCCCAGCATTTT. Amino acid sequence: CASSLQVNQPQHF.

The DNA of the CDR3 is TGCGCCAGCAGCCCCGGACAGGGATGGGCTTTCGGACTGTTTTTT. It translates to CASSPGQGWAFGLFF. The chain is built from TRBV4-1 and TRBJ1-4; the match to TRBD1 covers 8 bases. The germline gives CDR1 MGHRA, CDR2 YSYEKL. The trim removed 4 bases at V and 13 bases at J, leaving 14 bases unmatched. This CDR3 has 15 amino acids.

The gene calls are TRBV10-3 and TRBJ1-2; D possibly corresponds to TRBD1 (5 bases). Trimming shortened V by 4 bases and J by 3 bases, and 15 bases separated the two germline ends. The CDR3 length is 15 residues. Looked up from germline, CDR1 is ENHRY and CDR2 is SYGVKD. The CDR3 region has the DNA TGTGCCATCAGTGGGGGGACTCTTACAGACTATGGCTACACCTTC. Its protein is CAISGGTLTDYGYTF.

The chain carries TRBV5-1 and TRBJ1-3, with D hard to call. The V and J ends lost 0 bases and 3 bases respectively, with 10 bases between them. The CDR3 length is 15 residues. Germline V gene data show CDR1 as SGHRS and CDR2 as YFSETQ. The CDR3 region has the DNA TGCGCCAGCAGCTTGGGGGGAGACGGTGGAAACACCATATATTTT. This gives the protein CASSLGGDGGNTIYF.

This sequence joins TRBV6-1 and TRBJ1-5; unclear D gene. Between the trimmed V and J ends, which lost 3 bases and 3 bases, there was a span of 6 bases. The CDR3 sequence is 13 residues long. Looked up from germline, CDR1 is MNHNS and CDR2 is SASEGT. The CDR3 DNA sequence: TGTGCCAGCAGTGAGGCCCCCAATCAGCCCCAGCATTTT. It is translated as CASSEAPNQPQHF.

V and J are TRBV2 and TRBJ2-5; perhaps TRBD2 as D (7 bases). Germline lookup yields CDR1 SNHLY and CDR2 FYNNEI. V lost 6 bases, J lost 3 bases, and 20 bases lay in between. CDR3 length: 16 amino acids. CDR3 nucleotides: TGTGCCAGCAGGGGGGGGGCGCGGGGGCGAGAAGAGACCCAGTACTTC. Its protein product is CASRGGARGREETQYF.

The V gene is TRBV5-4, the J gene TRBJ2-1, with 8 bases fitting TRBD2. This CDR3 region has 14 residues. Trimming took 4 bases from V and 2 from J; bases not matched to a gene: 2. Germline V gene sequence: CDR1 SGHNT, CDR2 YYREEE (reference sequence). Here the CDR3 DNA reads TGTGCCAGCAGCCGGGGGGGTCCCTACAATGAGCAGTTCTTC. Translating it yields CASSRGGPYNEQFF.

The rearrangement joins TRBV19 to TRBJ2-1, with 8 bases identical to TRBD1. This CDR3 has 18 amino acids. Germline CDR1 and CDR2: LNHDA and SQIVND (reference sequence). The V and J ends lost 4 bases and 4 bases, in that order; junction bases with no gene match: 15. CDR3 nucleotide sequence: TGTGCCAGTAGTAAAGTGGGTTACAGGGGGATTAGGTACAATGAGCAGTTCTTC. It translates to CASSKVGYRGIRYNEQFF.

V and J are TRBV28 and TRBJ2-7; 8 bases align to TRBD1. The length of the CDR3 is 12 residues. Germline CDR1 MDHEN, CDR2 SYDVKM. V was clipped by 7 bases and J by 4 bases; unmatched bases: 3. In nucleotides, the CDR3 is TGTGCCAGCACAACAGGGGGATACGAGCAGTACTTC. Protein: CASTTGGYEQYF.

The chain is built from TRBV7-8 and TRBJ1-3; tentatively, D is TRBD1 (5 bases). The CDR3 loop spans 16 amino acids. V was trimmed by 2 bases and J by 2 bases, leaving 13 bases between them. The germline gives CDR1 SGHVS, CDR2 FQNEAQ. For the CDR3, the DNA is TGTGCCAGCAGCTTATGGGGAGGGGAGGCTGGAAACACCATATATTTT. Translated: CASSLWGGEAGNTIYF.

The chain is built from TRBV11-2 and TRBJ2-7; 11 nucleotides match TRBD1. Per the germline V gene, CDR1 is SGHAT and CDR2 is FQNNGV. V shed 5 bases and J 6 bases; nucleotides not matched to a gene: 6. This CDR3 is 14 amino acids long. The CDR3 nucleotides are TGTGCCAGCAGCCCAGGACAGGGGGCATCCGAGCAGTACTTC. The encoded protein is CASSPGQGASEQYF.

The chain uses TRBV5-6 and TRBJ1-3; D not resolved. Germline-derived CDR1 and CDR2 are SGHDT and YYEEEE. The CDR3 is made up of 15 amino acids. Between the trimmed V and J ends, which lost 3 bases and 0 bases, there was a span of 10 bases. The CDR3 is CASSSSASSGNTIYF. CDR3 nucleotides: TGTGCCAGCAGCTCATCAGCGAGCTCTGGAAACACCATATATTTT.

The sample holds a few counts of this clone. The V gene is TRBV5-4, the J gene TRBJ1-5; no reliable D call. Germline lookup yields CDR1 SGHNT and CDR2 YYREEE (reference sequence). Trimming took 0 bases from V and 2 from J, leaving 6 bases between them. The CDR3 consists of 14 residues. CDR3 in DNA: TGTGCCAGCAGCTTGGAGGGAGGCAATCAGCCCCAGCATTTT. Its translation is CASSLEGGNQPQHF.

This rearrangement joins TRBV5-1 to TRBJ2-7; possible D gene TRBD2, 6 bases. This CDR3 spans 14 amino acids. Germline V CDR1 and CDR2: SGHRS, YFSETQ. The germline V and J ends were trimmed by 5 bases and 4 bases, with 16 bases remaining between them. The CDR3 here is CASSLQGGPYEQYF. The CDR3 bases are TGCGCCAGCAGTTTGCAAGGAGGGCCTTACGAGCAGTACTTC.

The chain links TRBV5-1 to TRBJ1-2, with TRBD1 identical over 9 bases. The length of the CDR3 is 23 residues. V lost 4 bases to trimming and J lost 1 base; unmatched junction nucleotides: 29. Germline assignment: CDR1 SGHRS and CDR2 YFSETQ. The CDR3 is CASSAGQGNIPFKSSKINYGYTF. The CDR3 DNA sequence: TGCGCCAGCAGCGCGGGACAGGGTAATATCCCGTTCAAGAGCTCAAAAATTAACTATGGCTACACCTTC.

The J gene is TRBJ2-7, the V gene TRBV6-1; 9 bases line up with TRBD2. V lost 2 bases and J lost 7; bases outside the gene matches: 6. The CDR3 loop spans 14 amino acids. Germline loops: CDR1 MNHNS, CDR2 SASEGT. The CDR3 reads CASSEYGGGVEQYF. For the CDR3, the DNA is TGTGCCAGCAGTGAATACGGCGGGGGGGTTGAGCAGTACTTC.

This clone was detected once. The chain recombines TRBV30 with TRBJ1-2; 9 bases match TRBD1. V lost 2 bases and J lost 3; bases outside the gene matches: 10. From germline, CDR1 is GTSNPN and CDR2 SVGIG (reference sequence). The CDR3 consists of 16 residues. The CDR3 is CAWSSRTQGAYYGYTF. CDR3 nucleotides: TGTGCCTGGAGTTCGCGAACACAGGGGGCTTACTATGGCTACACCTTC.

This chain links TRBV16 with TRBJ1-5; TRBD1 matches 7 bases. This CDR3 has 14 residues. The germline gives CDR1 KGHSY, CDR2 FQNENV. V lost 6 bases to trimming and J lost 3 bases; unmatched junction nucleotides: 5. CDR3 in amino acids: CASRNRGSNQPQHF. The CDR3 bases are TGTGCCAGCAGAAACAGGGGATCCAATCAGCCCCAGCATTTT.

In DNA, the CDR3 is TGTGCCAGCAGCTCGCGAAGGGCGGGTGAAAAACTGTTTTTT. Translated: CASSSRRAGEKLFF. The chain carries TRBV5-4 and TRBJ1-4; D is undetermined. The CDR3 is 14 amino acids. V lost 3 bases and J lost 7, with 13 bases in between. Germline V gene lookup returns CDR1 SGHNT and CDR2 YYREEE (reference sequence).

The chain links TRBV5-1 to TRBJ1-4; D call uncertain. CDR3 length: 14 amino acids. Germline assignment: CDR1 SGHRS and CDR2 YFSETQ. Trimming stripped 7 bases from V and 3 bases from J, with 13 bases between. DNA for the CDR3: TGCGCCAGCCAGCTTGGGCAGCCTAATGAAAAACTGTTTTTT. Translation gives CASQLGQPNEKLFF.

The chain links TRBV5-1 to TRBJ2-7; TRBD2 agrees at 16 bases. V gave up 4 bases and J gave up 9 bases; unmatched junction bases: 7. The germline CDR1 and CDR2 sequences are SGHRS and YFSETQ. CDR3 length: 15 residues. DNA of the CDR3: TGCGCCAGCAGCGGGGGACTAGCGGGGGGGCCGGGGCAGTACTTC. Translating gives CASSGGLAGGPGQYF.

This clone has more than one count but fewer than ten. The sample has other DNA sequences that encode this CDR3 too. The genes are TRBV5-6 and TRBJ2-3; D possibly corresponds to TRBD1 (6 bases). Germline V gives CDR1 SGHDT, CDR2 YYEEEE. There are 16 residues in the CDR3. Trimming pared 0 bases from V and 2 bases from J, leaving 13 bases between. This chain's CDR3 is CASSLGAGVSTDTQYF. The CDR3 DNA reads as TGTGCCAGCAGCTTGGGGGCAGGGGTTTCCACAGATACGCAGTATTTT.

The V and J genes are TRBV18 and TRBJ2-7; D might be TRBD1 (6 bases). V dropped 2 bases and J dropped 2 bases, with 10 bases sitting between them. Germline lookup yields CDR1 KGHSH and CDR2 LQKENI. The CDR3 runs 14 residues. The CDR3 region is CASSPSRGPYEQYF. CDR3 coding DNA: TGTGCCAGCTCACCATCCAGGGGCCCCTACGAGCAGTACTTC.

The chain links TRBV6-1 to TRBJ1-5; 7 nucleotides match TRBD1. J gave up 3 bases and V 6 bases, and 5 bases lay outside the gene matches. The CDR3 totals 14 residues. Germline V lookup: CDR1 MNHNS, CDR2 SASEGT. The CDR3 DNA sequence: TGTGCCAGCAGCCGCGAGGGGGCCAATCAGCCCCAGCATTTT. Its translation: CASSREGANQPQHF.

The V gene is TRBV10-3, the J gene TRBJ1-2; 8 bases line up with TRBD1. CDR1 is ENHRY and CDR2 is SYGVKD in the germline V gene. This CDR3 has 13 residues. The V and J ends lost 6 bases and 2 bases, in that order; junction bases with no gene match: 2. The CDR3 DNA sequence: TGTGCCATCAGATGGACAGGGAACTATGGCTACACCTTC. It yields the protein CAIRWTGNYGYTF.

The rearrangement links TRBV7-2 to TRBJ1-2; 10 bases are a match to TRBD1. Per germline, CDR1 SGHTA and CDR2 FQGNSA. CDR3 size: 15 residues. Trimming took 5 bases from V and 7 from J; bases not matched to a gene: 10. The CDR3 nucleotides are TGTGCCAGCAGCCTAGGGGGGACAGGGGTCGGTGGCTACACCTTC. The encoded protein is CASSLGGTGVGGYTF.